This T cell receptor beta chain comes out of a study of lymphopenia after photon versus proton radiotherapy. Study-level results: Relative stability marked proton patients; photon patients lost diversity and naive cells.

The repertoire was sequenced with immunoSEQ multiplex PCR; TCRdb's copy has only in-frame clones and lacks some. The table includes 20,000 to 25,000 clones, 85% detected once. For this clone: Its matching antigen is unknown.

Trimming took 3 bases from V and 6 from J, leaving 6 bases between them. Per germline, CDR1 SGHNT and CDR2 YENEEA. CDR3 length: 13 amino acids. This sequence was found in a man between 60 and 70 years old with pancreatic cancer. The chain uses TRBV11-3 and TRBJ1-6; D possibly corresponds to TRBD1 (6 bases). Here the sequenced sample was peripheral blood, taken from a patient treated with photon-based radiotherapy. CDR3 in DNA: TGTGCCAGCAGCTTCAGGGGTAATTCACCCCTCCACTTT. Its translation is CASSFRGNSPLHF. The entire variable domain, with the rest obtained from reference TRBV11-3 and TRBJ1-6, is as follows: EAGVVQSPRYKIIEKKQPVAFWCNPISGHNTLYWYLQNLGQGPELLIRYENEEAVDDSQLPKDRFSAERLKGVDSTLKIQPAELGDSAVYLCASSFRGNSPLHFGNGTRLTVT.